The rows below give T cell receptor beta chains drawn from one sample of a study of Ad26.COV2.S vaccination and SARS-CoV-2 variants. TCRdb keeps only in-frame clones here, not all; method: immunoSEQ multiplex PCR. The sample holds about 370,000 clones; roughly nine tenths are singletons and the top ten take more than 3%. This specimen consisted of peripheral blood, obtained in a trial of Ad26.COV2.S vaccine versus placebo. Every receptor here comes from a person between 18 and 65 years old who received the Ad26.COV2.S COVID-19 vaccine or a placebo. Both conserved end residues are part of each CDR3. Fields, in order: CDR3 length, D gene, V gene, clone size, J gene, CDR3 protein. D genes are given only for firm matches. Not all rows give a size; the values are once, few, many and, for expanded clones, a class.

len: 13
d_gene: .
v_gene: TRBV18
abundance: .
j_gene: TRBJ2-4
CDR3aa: CASSPIAKNIQYF

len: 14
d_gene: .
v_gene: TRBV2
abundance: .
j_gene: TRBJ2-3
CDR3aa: CASRWGPPPDTQYF

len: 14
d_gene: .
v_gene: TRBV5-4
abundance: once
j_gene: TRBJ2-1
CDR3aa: CASSVGTTYNEQFF

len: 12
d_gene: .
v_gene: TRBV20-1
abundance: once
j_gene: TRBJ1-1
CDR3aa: CSASGGNTEAFF

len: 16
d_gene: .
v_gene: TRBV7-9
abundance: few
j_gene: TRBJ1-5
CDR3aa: CASSLSDGRVHQPQHF

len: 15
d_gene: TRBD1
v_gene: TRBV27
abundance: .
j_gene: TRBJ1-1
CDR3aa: CASSQNRRTGPEAFF

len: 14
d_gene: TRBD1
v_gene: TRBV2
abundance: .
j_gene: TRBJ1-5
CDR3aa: CASSPGQGSQPQHF

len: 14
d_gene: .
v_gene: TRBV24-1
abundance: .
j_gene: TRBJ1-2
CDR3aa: CATSDLGTTYGYTF

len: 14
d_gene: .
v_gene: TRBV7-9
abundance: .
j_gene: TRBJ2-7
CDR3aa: CASSLTDGSYEQYF

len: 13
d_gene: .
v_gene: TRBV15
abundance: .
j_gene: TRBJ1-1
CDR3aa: CATSRDTQTEAFF

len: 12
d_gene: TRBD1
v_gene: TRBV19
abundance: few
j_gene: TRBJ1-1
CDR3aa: CASSGTGWEAFF

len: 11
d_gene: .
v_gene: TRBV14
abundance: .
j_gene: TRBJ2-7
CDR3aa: CASSNSYEQYF

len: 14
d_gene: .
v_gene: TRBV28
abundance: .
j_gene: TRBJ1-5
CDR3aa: CASRAITSNQPQHF

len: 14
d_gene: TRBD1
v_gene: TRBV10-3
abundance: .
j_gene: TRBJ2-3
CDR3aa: CAISGDRGADTQYF

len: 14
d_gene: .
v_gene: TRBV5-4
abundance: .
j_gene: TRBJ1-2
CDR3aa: CASTRGGVGWGYTF

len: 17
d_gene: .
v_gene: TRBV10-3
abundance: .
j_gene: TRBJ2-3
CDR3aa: CAISESRGRTSTDTQYF

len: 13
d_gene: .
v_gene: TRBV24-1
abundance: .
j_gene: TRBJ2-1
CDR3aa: CATSDPSPNEQFF

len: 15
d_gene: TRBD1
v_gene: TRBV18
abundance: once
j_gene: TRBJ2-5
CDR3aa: CASSPLTGGWETQYF

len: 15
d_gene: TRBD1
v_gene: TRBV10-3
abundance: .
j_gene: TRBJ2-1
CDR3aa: CAVLRTGGSGNEQFF

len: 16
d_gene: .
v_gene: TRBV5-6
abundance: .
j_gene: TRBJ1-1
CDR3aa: CASSFVSGQGGTEAFF

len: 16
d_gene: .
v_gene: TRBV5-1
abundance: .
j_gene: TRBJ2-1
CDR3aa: CASSLVAGDTYNEQFF

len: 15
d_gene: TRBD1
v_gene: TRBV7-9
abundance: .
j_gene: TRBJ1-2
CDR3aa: CASSSSGTDLYGYTF

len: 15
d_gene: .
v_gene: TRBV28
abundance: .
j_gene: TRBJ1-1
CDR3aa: CASSREGGTNTEAFF

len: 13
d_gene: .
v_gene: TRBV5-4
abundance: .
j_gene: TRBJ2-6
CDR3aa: CASSISGANVLTF

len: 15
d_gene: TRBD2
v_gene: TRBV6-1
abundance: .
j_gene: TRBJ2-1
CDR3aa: CASSDLLAGENEQFF

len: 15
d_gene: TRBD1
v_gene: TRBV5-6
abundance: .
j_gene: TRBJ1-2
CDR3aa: CASSLRGQLTYGYTF

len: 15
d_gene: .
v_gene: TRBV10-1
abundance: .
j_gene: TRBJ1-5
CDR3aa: CASSEGRNSNQPQHF

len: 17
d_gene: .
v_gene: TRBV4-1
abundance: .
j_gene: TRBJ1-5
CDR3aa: CASSQVLYRVDNQPQHF

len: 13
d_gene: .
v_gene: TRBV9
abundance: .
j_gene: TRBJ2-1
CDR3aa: CASSIEEGYEQFF

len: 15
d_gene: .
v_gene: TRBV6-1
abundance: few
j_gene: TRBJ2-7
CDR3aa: CASSDLRGQSYEQYF

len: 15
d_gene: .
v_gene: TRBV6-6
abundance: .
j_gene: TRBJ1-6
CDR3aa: CASSYSGPYNSPLHF

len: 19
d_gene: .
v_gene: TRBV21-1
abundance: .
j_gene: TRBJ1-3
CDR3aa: CASSKVNRQPPGAGNTIYF

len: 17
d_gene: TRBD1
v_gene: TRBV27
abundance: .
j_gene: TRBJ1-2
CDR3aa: CASSQQGARGMDYGYTF

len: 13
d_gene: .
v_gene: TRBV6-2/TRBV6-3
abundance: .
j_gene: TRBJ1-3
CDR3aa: CASSPGFGNTIYF

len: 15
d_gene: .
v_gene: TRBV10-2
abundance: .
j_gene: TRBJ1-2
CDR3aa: CASSDLNRAIYGYTF

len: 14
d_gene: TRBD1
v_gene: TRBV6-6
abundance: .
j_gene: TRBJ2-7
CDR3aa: CASSYSGQGQEQYF

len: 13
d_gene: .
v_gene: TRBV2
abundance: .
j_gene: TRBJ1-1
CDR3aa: CASSANSGTEAFF

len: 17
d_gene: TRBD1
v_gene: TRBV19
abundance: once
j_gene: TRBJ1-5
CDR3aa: CASRTYRDRGTHQPQHF

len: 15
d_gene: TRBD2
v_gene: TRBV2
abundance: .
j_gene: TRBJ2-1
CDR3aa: CASSWGTSGGNEQFF

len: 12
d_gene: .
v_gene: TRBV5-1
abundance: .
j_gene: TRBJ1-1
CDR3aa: CASSLTLDEAFF

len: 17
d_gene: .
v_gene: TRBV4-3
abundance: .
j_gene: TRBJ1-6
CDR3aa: CASSQDIVGGGNSPLHF

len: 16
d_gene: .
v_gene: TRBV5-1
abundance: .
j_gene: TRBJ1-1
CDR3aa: CASSLVGSGANTEAFF

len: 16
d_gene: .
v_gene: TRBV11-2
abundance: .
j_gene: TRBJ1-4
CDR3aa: CASSLMGGARNEKLFF

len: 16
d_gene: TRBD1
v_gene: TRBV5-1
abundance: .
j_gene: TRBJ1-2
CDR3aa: CASSSNRDRANYGYTF

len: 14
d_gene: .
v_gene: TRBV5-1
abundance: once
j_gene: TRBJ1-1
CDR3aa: CASSLALGNTEAFF

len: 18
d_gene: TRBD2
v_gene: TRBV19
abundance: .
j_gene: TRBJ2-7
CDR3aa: CASSGSGLDGLISYEQYF

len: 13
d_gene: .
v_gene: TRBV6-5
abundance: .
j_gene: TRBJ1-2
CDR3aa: CASSYLRNYGYTF

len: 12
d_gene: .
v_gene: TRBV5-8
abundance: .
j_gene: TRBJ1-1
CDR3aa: CASMRGGPEAFF

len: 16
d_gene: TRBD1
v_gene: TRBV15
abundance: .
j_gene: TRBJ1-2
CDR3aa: CATSRGNPTGLLGYTF

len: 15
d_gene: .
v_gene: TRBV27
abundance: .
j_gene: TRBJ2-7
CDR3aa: CASSLLEAFPYEQYF

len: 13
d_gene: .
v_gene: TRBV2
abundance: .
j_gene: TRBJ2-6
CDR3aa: CANARSGANVLTF

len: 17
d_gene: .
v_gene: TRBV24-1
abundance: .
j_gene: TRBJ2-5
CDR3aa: CATSDFWGLEGQETQYF

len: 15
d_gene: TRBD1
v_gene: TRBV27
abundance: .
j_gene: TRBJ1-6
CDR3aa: CASRLLQGLGSPLHF